The 30 T cell receptor beta chains below were found in one sample sequenced in a study of blood T cell repertoires in COVID-19. This table comes from immunoSEQ multiplex PCR, and its TCRdb copy is limited to in-frame clones, with some not included. The sample holds fewer than 250,000 clones; roughly nine tenths are singletons and the top ten take around 1.2%. Sequencing input: peripheral blood. These receptors originate from a man in his thirties or forties with acute or convalescent COVID-19.

The chain joins TRBV5-5 to TRBJ1-1; D unresolved. This CDR3 has 13 amino acids. V lost 7 bases and J 3 bases, leaving 13 bases between the germline ends. Germline V gene lookup returns CDR1 SGHKS and CDR2 YYEKEE (reference sequence). The CDR3 reads CASGRLRDTEAFF. The CDR3 nucleotides are TGTGCCAGCGGGAGACTTCGGGACACTGAAGCTTTCTTT.

This chain joins TRBV6-5 and TRBJ1-1; perhaps TRBD1 as D (5 bases). The V and J ends lost 11 bases and 1 base respectively, with 14 bases between them. Per the germline V gene, CDR1 is MNHEY and CDR2 is SVGAGI. There are 13 residues in the CDR3. CDR3 protein: CAVQGVRNTEAFF. Written as DNA, the CDR3 is TGTGCCGTACAAGGGGTAAGGAACACTGAAGCTTTCTTT.

The V and J genes are TRBV6-5 and TRBJ1-5, with D hard to call. V was trimmed by 3 bases and J by 6 bases, leaving 12 bases between them. CDR1 MNHEY and CDR2 SVGAGI come from the germline V gene. The CDR3 loop spans 14 amino acids. The CDR3 sequence: CASSYYPGTQPQHF. The CDR3 DNA reads TGTGCCAGCAGTTATTATCCGGGTACTCAGCCCCAGCATTTT.

The chain is built from TRBV5-1 and TRBJ2-7, with 7 bases lining up with TRBD1. This CDR3 is 15 amino acids long. V was clipped by 2 bases and J by 0 bases; unmatched bases: 5. Germline CDR1 and CDR2: SGHRS and YFSETQ. The CDR3 loop reads CASSLKRDSSYEQYF. The CDR3 region has the DNA TGCGCCAGCAGCTTAAAACGGGACAGCTCCTACGAGCAGTACTTC.

The chain links TRBV6-5 to TRBJ1-2; TRBD1 is a possible D gene (6 bases). Trimming left V 7 bases short and J 7 bases short, with 19 bases between. There are 14 residues in the CDR3. Germline values: CDR1 MNHEY, CDR2 SVGAGI. The CDR3 loop reads CASTFSAGERGYTF. The CDR3 DNA follows: TGTGCCAGCACCTTTTCGGCAGGGGAGCGTGGCTACACCTTC.

The chain has TRBV6-6 and TRBJ2-4; tentatively, D is TRBD1 (7 bases). Germline CDR1 and CDR2: MNHNY and SVGAGI (reference sequence). The ends were cut back, 7 bases at V and 5 bases at J, with 18 bases in the middle. The CDR3 spans 15 residues. The CDR3 protein is CASTGKGAGQNIQYF. Written as DNA, the CDR3 is TGTGCCAGCACGGGCAAGGGGGCGGGACAAAACATTCAGTACTTC.

The chain carries TRBV27 and TRBJ1-6; TRBD1 might be the D (6 bases). This CDR3 comprises 16 residues. Germline V gene sequence: CDR1 MNHEY, CDR2 SMNVEV (reference sequence). V lost 5 bases and J 7 bases, leaving 18 bases between the germline ends. CDR3 sequence reads: CASSPRLGQRNSPLHF. CDR3 nucleotide sequence: TGTGCCAGCAGTCCGAGGCTTGGACAGCGGAATTCACCCCTCCACTTT.

The rearrangement links TRBV2 to TRBJ2-2; maybe TRBD2 (6 bases). The CDR3 has 17 amino acids. The germline V gene has CDR1 SNHLY and CDR2 FYNNEI. The V end was cut by 6 bases, the J end by 4 bases, with 21 bases between. CDR3 sequence (DNA): TGTGCCAGCAGCGCAACCCCTCCGGGACTCTTCACCGGGGAGCTGTTTTTT. This encodes CASSATPPGLFTGELFF.

This chain uses TRBV7-2 with TRBJ1-4, with 8 nucleotides matching TRBD1. This CDR3 contains 15 residues. With V trimmed by 4 bases and J by 3 bases, 4 bases remained unmatched. Germline CDR1 is SGHTA and CDR2 is FQGNSA. The CDR3 protein is CASSSQGAANEKLFF. The CDR3 coding sequence is TGTGCCAGCAGCTCCCAGGGGGCGGCTAATGAAAAACTGTTTTTT.

This sequence joins TRBV19 and TRBJ2-2, with 9 positions matching TRBD2. Germline assignment: CDR1 LNHDA and CDR2 SQIVND (reference sequence). J was trimmed by 6 bases and V by 7 bases; bases with no gene match: 9. CDR3 length equals 15 residues. CDR3 coding DNA: TGTGCCAGTAACTCGCTAGCGGGGAGGGCCGGGGAGCTGTTTTTT. Translated, it gives CASNSLAGRAGELFF.

The chain joins TRBV28 to TRBJ2-7; a possible D gene is TRBD2 (6 bases). The CDR3 covers 13 residues. V lost 8 bases to trimming and J lost 2 bases, with 13 bases between them. The V gene's germline CDR1 is MDHEN and CDR2 SYDVKM. CDR3 coding DNA: TGTGCCAGCCAAACGGGACTCCCCTACGAGCAGTACTTC. Its translation is CASQTGLPYEQYF.

The rearrangement uses TRBV10-3 and TRBJ2-7; D is possibly TRBD2 (6 bases). The CDR3 is 15 amino acids. V lost 6 bases to trimming and J lost 3 bases, with 18 bases between them. CDR1 ENHRY and CDR2 SYGVKD come from the germline V gene. The DNA for the CDR3 is TGTGCCATCAGGCGTGGAGGAGCGGGTTACTACGAGCAGTACTTC. Translated, it gives CAIRRGGAGYYEQYF.

The J gene is TRBJ1-5, the V gene TRBV28; D not resolved. Germline lookup yields CDR1 MDHEN and CDR2 SYDVKM. V was trimmed by 2 bases and J by 0 bases, leaving 11 bases between them. This CDR3 is 16 amino acids long. The CDR3 region is CASSLMRADSNQPQHF. The CDR3 DNA reads as TGTGCCAGCAGTTTAATGAGGGCAGATAGCAATCAGCCCCAGCATTTT.

This rearrangement joins TRBV5-1 to TRBJ2-2; D remains unclear. The CDR3 length is 13 residues. The germline gives CDR1 SGHRS, CDR2 YFSETQ. V was trimmed by 4 bases and J by 4 bases, leaving 8 bases between them. The CDR3 is CASSSVGTGELFF. In DNA, the CDR3 is TGCGCCAGCAGCAGCGTGGGCACCGGGGAGCTGTTTTTT.

This sequence joins TRBV30 and TRBJ1-2; a possible D gene is TRBD1 (6 bases). The V end was cut by 2 bases, the J end by 5 bases, with 12 bases between. The CDR3 runs to 13 residues. The germline V gene encodes CDR1 GTSNPN and CDR2 SVGIG (reference sequence). DNA for the CDR3: TGTGCCTGGAGTTCACAGGGAGCTTATGGCTACACCTTC. It yields the protein CAWSSQGAYGYTF.

V gene TRBV28 combines with J gene TRBJ1-4, with D possibly matching TRBD1 (5 bases). V dropped 5 bases and J dropped 3 bases, with 13 bases sitting between them. The CDR3 has 15 amino acids. The germline CDR1 and CDR2 sequences are MDHEN and SYDVKM. DNA of the CDR3: TGTGCCAGCAGTGGGTCGGACAAAGCTAATGAAAAACTGTTTTTT. It codes for CASSGSDKANEKLFF.

J is TRBJ1-6 and V is TRBV5-6; no clear D gene. The germline V gene encodes CDR1 SGHDT and CDR2 YYEEEE. CDR3 size: 15 residues. V lost 4 bases, J lost 0 bases, and 8 bases lay in between. CDR3: CASSRRSSYNSPLHF. DNA of the CDR3: TGTGCCAGCAGCCGACGGAGCTCCTATAATTCACCCCTCCACTTT.

This chain connects TRBV19 to TRBJ2-3; 12 bases agree with TRBD2. Germline V lookup: CDR1 LNHDA, CDR2 SQIVND (reference sequence). J lost 6 bases, V lost 5 bases, and 6 bases had no gene match. This CDR3 spans 15 amino acids. CDR3 region: CASSVTSGRMDTQYF. In DNA, the CDR3 is TGTGCCAGTAGTGTGACTAGCGGGAGAATGGATACGCAGTATTTT.

The chain joins TRBV9 to TRBJ2-1; possibly TRBD2 for D (6 bases). The CDR3 is 14 amino acids. V was trimmed by 4 bases and J by 9 bases, leaving 17 bases between them. Germline V gene sequence: CDR1 SGDLS, CDR2 YYNGEE. Written as DNA, the CDR3 is TGTGCCAGCAGCCCACGACTAGTCCAAGGTGAGCAGTTCTTC. Encoded protein: CASSPRLVQGEQFF.

The chain has TRBV12-5 and TRBJ2-1; TRBD1 might be the D (6 bases). Trimming cost V 5 bases and J 6 bases, with 11 bases left between them. Germline V CDR1 and CDR2: LGHNT, FRNRAP. The CDR3 runs 13 residues. CDR3 in amino acids: CASGPGGPNEQFF. DNA of the CDR3: TGTGCTAGTGGTCCTGGGGGCCCCAATGAGCAGTTCTTC.

The chain couples TRBV18 to TRBJ1-1; a weak D match, TRBD1 (6 bases). This CDR3 comprises 12 residues. Trimming removed 6 bases at V and 3 bases at J, with 8 bases between. Germline lookup yields CDR1 KGHSH and CDR2 LQKENI. The CDR3 here is CASSDRYTEAFF. Written as DNA, the CDR3 is TGTGCCAGCTCGGACAGATACACTGAAGCTTTCTTT.

The chain combines TRBV27 with TRBJ1-1; the D gene is possibly TRBD1 (5 bases). Germline V gene data show CDR1 as MNHEY and CDR2 as SMNVEV (reference sequence). The CDR3 has 15 amino acids. Trimming cost V 8 bases and J 4 bases, with 20 bases left between them. The CDR3 sequence is CASGFWRGGGTEAFF. DNA for the CDR3: TGTGCCAGCGGATTCTGGAGGGGCGGCGGCACTGAAGCTTTCTTT.

The chain carries TRBV10-3 and TRBJ1-2; 11 bases are shared with TRBD1. V was pared by 4 bases and J by 4 bases, with 5 bases of the junction left unmatched. CDR1 is ENHRY, CDR2 SYGVKD, per germline. The CDR3 spans 15 residues. The CDR3: CAISGTGGVSYGYTF. CDR3 DNA: TGTGCCATCAGTGGGACAGGGGGCGTAAGCTATGGCTACACCTTC.

The V and J genes are TRBV7-2 and TRBJ1-2; TRBD1 matches at 7 bases. CDR1 is SGHTA, CDR2 FQGNSA, per germline. The CDR3 loop spans 14 amino acids. Trimming at V came to 2 bases and at J to 4 bases, leaving 4 bases not matched to a gene. The CDR3 nucleotides are TGTGCCAGCAGCTTACTAGACAGGGTCTATGGCTACACCTTC. It is translated as CASSLLDRVYGYTF.

V gene TRBV27 combines with J gene TRBJ2-2, with TRBD1 as a possible D gene (7 bases). The CDR3 spans 14 residues. Trimming took 3 bases from V and 9 from J, leaving 14 bases between them. Germline CDR1 and CDR2: MNHEY and SMNVEV (reference sequence). The CDR3 protein is CASSFVAGGRELFF. The CDR3, as DNA: TGTGCCAGCAGTTTCGTGGCAGGGGGGCGGGAGCTGTTTTTT.

The rearrangement uses TRBV5-1 and TRBJ2-1; 15 bases fit TRBD2. V gave up 4 bases and J gave up 5 bases; unmatched junction bases: 25. There are 23 residues in the CDR3. Germline V gene lookup returns CDR1 SGHRS and CDR2 YFSETQ. CDR3 sequence (DNA): TGCGCCAGCAGCCCCTCCGGGACTAGCGGGAGGTTCTGGGGCGGGGGGCGAAACAATGAGCAGTTCTTC. Its translation: CASSPSGTSGRFWGGGRNNEQFF.

The chain links TRBV2 to TRBJ1-3; 7 bases align to TRBD1. Germline lookup yields CDR1 SNHLY and CDR2 FYNNEI. J lost 6 bases, V lost 6 bases, and 5 bases had no gene match. CDR3 length: 13 amino acids. The CDR3 here is CASSLTGPNTIYF. CDR3 in DNA: TGTGCCAGCAGCCTGACAGGGCCAAACACCATATATTTT.

The gene calls are TRBV13 and TRBJ1-6, with 10 bases identical to TRBD1. CDR3 length equals 16 residues. Per the germline V gene, CDR1 is PRHDT and CDR2 is FYEKMQ (reference sequence). J lost 5 bases, V lost 4 bases, and 5 bases had no gene match. Here the CDR3 reads CASSSRDRGNNSPLHF. In nucleotides, the CDR3 is TGTGCCAGCAGCTCCCGGGACAGGGGTAATAATTCACCCCTCCACTTT.

This chain links TRBV12-3 or TRBV12-4 with TRBJ1-1; D not certain. Trimming cost V 3 bases and J 5 bases, with 7 bases left between them. This CDR3 is 12 amino acids long. CDR3 region: CASSFTGTEAFF. As DNA, the CDR3 is TGTGCCAGCAGTTTTACGGGGACTGAAGCTTTCTTT.

This clone was recorded only once. The rearrangement joins TRBV24-1 to TRBJ2-5; TRBD2 matches 9 bases. The CDR3 runs 15 residues. Germline V gene data show CDR1 as KGHDR and CDR2 as SFDVKD. V trimming: 7 bases; J trimming: 0 bases; junction bases outside the gene matches: 5. CDR3 sequence: CATSQREDYQETQYF. CDR3 DNA: TGTGCCACCAGCCAGCGGGAGGATTACCAAGAGACCCAGTACTTC.